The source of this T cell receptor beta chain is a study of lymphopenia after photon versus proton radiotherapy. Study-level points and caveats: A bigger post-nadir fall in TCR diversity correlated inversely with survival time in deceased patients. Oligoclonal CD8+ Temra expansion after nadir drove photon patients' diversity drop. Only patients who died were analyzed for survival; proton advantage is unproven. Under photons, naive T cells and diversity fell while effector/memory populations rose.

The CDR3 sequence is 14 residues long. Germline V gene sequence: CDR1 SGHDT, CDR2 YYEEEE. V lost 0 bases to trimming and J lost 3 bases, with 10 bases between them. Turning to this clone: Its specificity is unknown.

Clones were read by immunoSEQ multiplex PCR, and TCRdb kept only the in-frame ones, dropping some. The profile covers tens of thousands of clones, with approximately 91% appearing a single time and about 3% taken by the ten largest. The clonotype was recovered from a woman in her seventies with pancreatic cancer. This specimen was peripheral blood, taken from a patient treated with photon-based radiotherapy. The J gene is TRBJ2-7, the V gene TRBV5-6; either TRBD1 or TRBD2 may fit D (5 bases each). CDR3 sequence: CASSLEGTLYEQYF. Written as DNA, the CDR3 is TGTGCCAGCAGCTTGGAGGGGACCCTCTACGAGCAGTACTTC. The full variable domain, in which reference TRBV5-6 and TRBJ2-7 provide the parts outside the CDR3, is DAGVTQSPTHLIKTRGQQVTLRCSPKSGHDTVSWYQQALGQGPQFIFQYYEEEERQRGNFPDRFSGHQFPNYSSELNVNALLLGDSALYLCASSLEGTLYEQYFGPGTRLTVT.